The 26 T cell receptor beta chains in this list originate from one sample, sequenced in a study of OX40 agonist ivuxolimab in advanced cancers. TCRdb's table, derived via immunoSEQ multiplex PCR, lists solely in-frame clones and lacks some. The sample holds 65,000 to 90,000 clones, about nine tenths seen once. This sample comprised CD4+ or CD8+ T cells sorted from blood, obtained in a trial of the OX40 agonist ivuxolimab. Receptor source: an adult with an advanced solid tumor such as melanoma, head and neck, liver or kidney cancer.

The chain has TRBV9 and TRBJ2-3; 9 bases fit TRBD1. Germline loops: CDR1 SGDLS, CDR2 YYNGEE. The CDR3 contains 15 residues. The junction had 7 bases not matched to a gene; V was cut back by 3 bases and J by 5 bases. This chain's CDR3 is CASSAGDRVLDTQYF. Written as DNA, the CDR3 is TGTGCCAGCAGCGCCGGGGACAGGGTCTTAGATACGCAGTATTTT.

The sample holds one count of this clone. The V call is TRBV28, the J call TRBJ1-6, with unresolved D. The CDR3 sequence is 12 residues long. V lost 10 bases and J 10 bases, leaving 14 bases between the germline ends. CDR1 is MDHEN and CDR2 is SYDVKM in the germline V gene. The CDR3 protein is CAIDGVGSPLHF. DNA of the CDR3: TGTGCCATTGACGGAGTTGGCTCACCCCTCCACTTT.

Here the CDR3 DNA reads TGTGCCAGCAGGCGTAGGGGTCAGATTAATGAAAAACTGTTTTTT. It codes for CASRRRGQINEKLFF. The chain employs TRBV11-2 and TRBJ1-4, with a possible D match to TRBD1 (5 bases). Germline CDR1 SGHAT, CDR2 FQNNGV. The CDR3 covers 15 residues. Trimming took off 6 bases at V and 4 bases at J, with 15 bases between the two ends.

V and J are TRBV28 and TRBJ1-3; maybe TRBD1 (6 bases). The V gene's germline CDR1 is MDHEN and CDR2 SYDVKM. V was trimmed by 7 bases and J by 4 bases, leaving 14 bases between them. The CDR3 is 14 amino acids. In DNA, the CDR3 is TGTGCCAGCAAACCGGGAGGGGGAGGAAACACCATATATTTT. It is translated as CASKPGGGGNTIYF.

V and J are TRBV9 and TRBJ1-1; possible D gene TRBD1, 5 bases. Germline V CDR1 and CDR2: SGDLS, YYNGEE. V shed 7 bases and J shed 8 bases, with 12 bases lying between them. This CDR3 is 11 amino acids long. This CDR3 reads CASRGMGEAFF. Here the CDR3 DNA reads TGTGCCAGCCGGGGCATGGGCGAAGCTTTCTTT.

The sample holds a few counts of this clone. The chain joins TRBV18 to TRBJ2-3; D remains ambiguous. CDR1 and CDR2 (germline): KGHSH, LQKENI. CDR3 length: 16 amino acids. V gave up 4 bases and J gave up 2 bases, with 16 bases separating them. CDR3 protein: CASSLAISPDTDTQYF. CDR3 in DNA: TGTGCCAGCTCACTTGCGATTTCACCCGACACAGATACGCAGTATTTT.

The chain uses TRBV5-4 and TRBJ2-3; D perhaps matches TRBD2 (5 bases). CDR1 and CDR2 (germline): SGHNT, YYREEE (reference sequence). The V gene lost 4 bases and the J gene lost 0 bases, with 9 bases spanning the gap. The CDR3 sequence is 14 residues long. CDR3 DNA sequence: TGTGCCAGCAGCCCAGACTATAGCACAGATACGCAGTATTTT. As protein: CASSPDYSTDTQYF.

The rearrangement joins TRBV7-2 to TRBJ2-7; 9 bases are a match to TRBD1. The CDR3 extends over 15 amino acids. Trimming at V came to 1 base and at J to 6 bases, leaving 7 bases not matched to a gene. Germline assignment: CDR1 SGHTA and CDR2 FQGNSA. In DNA, the CDR3 is TGTGCCAGCAGCTTAGATCCGGGACAGGGACGCGAGCAGTACTTC. This sequence encodes CASSLDPGQGREQYF.

The chain is built from TRBV15 and TRBJ2-5; 9 bases line up with TRBD1. CDR1 and CDR2 from the germline V gene are LNHNV and YYDKDF (reference sequence). The junction had 6 bases not matched to a gene; V was cut back by 8 bases and J by 5 bases. The CDR3 covers 13 residues. The CDR3 DNA is TGTGCCACCCAAAGGACAGGGGTTGAGACCCAGTACTTC. It codes for CATQRTGVETQYF.

The gene calls are TRBV28 and TRBJ2-7; 9 bases agree with TRBD1. V was clipped by 2 bases and J by 4 bases; unmatched bases: 3. CDR3 size: 14 residues. Germline lookup yields CDR1 MDHEN and CDR2 SYDVKM. CDR3 DNA sequence: TGTGCCAGCAGTTTACCGGGACAGGGATACGAGCAGTACTTC. Its protein is CASSLPGQGYEQYF.

This clone was observed a single time. The genes are TRBV19 and TRBJ2-3, with D possibly TRBD1 on 5 matching bases. V was cut by 7 bases and J by 8 bases, with 16 bases left in between. This CDR3 contains 13 residues. In germline, CDR1 is LNHDA, CDR2 SQIVND (reference sequence). CDR3 nucleotides: TGTGCCAGTAATGGGGCCCCCCAGGGTACGCAGTATTTT. Translated, it gives CASNGAPQGTQYF.

The chain carries TRBV29-1 and TRBJ1-1; TRBD1 matches 7 bases. Per germline, CDR1 SQVTM and CDR2 ANQGSEA. There are 11 residues in the CDR3. The V segment lost 7 bases and the J segment 6 bases; nucleotides outside the gene matches: 5. The CDR3 region is CSAAGGAEAFF. CDR3 in DNA: TGCAGCGCCGCAGGGGGGGCTGAAGCTTTCTTT. The entire variable domain, with the rest obtained from reference TRBV29-1 and TRBJ1-1, is as follows: SAVISQKPSRDICQRGTSLTIQCQVDSQVTMMFWYRQQPGQSLTLIATANQGSEATYESGFVIDKFPISRPNLTFSTLTVSNMSPEDSSIYLCSAAGGAEAFFGQGTRLTVV.

The chain employs TRBV28 and TRBJ2-1; possibly TRBD2 for D (5 bases). The CDR3 runs to 12 residues. Trimming took 10 bases from V and 4 from J, leaving 11 bases between them. Germline CDR1 and CDR2: MDHEN and SYDVKM. The CDR3 DNA sequence: TGTGCCACGGGAATAAGGTACAATGAGCAGTTCTTC. Amino acid sequence: CATGIRYNEQFF.

V is TRBV7-9 and J is TRBJ1-1; D not resolved. Between the trimmed V and J ends, which lost 4 bases and 0 bases, there was a span of 6 bases. Germline assignment: CDR1 SEHNR and CDR2 FQNEAQ (reference sequence). CDR3 size: 13 residues. CDR3 sequence: CASSSRMNTEAFF. The CDR3 bases are TGTGCCAGCAGCTCGAGGATGAACACTGAAGCTTTCTTT.

The CDR3 is CASSFRQVSPGYTF. The CDR3 bases are TGTGCCAGCAGCTTCAGACAGGTCAGCCCGGGCTACACCTTC. V gene TRBV5-6 combines with J gene TRBJ1-2; possibly TRBD1 for D (6 bases). The germline CDR1 and CDR2 sequences are SGHDT and YYEEEE. There are 14 residues in the CDR3. V lost 2 bases and J 8 bases, leaving 16 bases between the germline ends.

In nucleotides, the CDR3 is TGTGCCAGCAGCTTATTGGACAGATACTCTGGGGCCAACGTCCTGACTTTC. Its translation is CASSLLDRYSGANVLTF. This chain connects TRBV5-6 to TRBJ2-6; a weak D match, TRBD1 (6 bases). Germline CDR1 is SGHDT and CDR2 is YYEEEE. Trimming stripped 2 bases from V and 0 bases from J, with 12 bases between. The CDR3 consists of 17 residues. The entire variable domain, with the rest obtained from reference TRBV5-6 and TRBJ2-6, is as follows: DAGVTQSPTHLIKTRGQQVTLRCSPKSGHDTVSWYQQALGQGPQFIFQYYEEEERQRGNFPDRFSGHQFPNYSSELNVNALLLGDSALYLCASSLLDRYSGANVLTFGAGSRLTVL.

The V and J genes are TRBV10-3 and TRBJ2-1; D not resolved. The CDR3 totals 13 residues. Germline CDR1 is ENHRY and CDR2 is SYGVKD. V was cut by 2 bases and J by 8 bases, with 10 bases left in between. The CDR3 spells CAISEGLYDEQFF. The CDR3, as DNA: TGTGCCATCAGTGAGGGGCTATACGATGAGCAGTTCTTC.

CDR3 region: CASSRVQGPLSSYEQYF. CDR3 DNA: TGCGCCAGCAGCAGAGTACAGGGGCCTCTAAGCTCCTACGAGCAGTACTTC. The chain joins TRBV5-1 to TRBJ2-7; 7 positions agree with TRBD1. Losses at the gene ends were 4 bases for V and 0 bases for J; bases not matched to a gene: 13. CDR3 length: 17 amino acids. CDR1 SGHRS and CDR2 YFSETQ come from the germline V gene.

V is TRBV5-1 and J is TRBJ2-1, with a weak D call TRBD2 (5 bases). The V gene's germline CDR1 is SGHRS and CDR2 YFSETQ. Trimming shortened V by 4 bases and J by 4 bases, and 12 bases separated the two germline ends. The CDR3 is 14 amino acids. The CDR3 here is CASSPLERYNEQFF. The CDR3 coding sequence is TGCGCCAGCAGCCCACTAGAACGGTACAATGAGCAGTTCTTC.

The chain joins TRBV5-4 to TRBJ1-4; D perhaps matches TRBD1 (6 bases). V dropped 5 bases and J dropped 8 bases, with 16 bases sitting between them. The CDR3 sequence is 14 residues long. Looked up from germline, CDR1 is SGHNT and CDR2 is YYREEE (reference sequence). The CDR3, as DNA: TGTGCCAGCAGGGACAGAGACAAGGAAGAAAAACTGTTTTTT. This encodes CASRDRDKEEKLFF.

The chain has TRBV5-5 and TRBJ2-7; the match to TRBD2 covers 11 bases. The CDR3 is made up of 13 amino acids. V was clipped by 6 bases and J by 6 bases; unmatched bases: 5. CDR1 is SGHKS and CDR2 is YYEKEE in the germline V gene (reference sequence). The CDR3 DNA follows: TGTGCCAGCACCCGTCTAGCGGGAGGCGAGCAGTACTTC. Amino acid sequence: CASTRLAGGEQYF.

The chain couples TRBV29-1 to TRBJ2-5, with TRBD2 identical over 9 bases. V shed 4 bases and J 2 bases; nucleotides not matched to a gene: 5. CDR1 and CDR2 (germline): SQVTM, ANQGSEA. CDR3 length: 14 amino acids. The CDR3: CSVAGLAGQETQYF. The CDR3 coding sequence is TGCAGCGTTGCGGGCCTAGCGGGGCAAGAGACCCAGTACTTC. The complete variable domain, with remaining parts taken from reference TRBV29-1 and TRBJ2-5, reads SAVISQKPSRDICQRGTSLTIQCQVDSQVTMMFWYRQQPGQSLTLIATANQGSEATYESGFVIDKFPISRPNLTFSTLTVSNMSPEDSSIYLCSVAGLAGQETQYFGPGTRLLVL.

The chain joins TRBV10-3 to TRBJ2-7; 8 nucleotides match TRBD1. Germline CDR1 is ENHRY and CDR2 is SYGVKD. V shed 2 bases, J shed 5 bases, and the junction held 11 bases outside the gene matches. CDR3 size: 16 residues. The CDR3 DNA reads TGTGCCATCAGTGAGCCCCGACAGGGGTTGGGGGACGAGCAGTACTTC. Translating it yields CAISEPRQGLGDEQYF.

This clone was picked up one time. The chain joins TRBV7-2 to TRBJ2-1; possibly TRBD2 for D (5 bases). Germline V lookup: CDR1 SGHTA, CDR2 FQGNSA. Trimming cost V 6 bases and J 1 base, with 16 bases left between them. CDR3 length: 16 amino acids. DNA for the CDR3: TGTGCCAGCAGAACCCAACCGGGCGGGTCCTACAATGAGCAGTTCTTC. It encodes CASRTQPGGSYNEQFF.

This chain uses TRBV5-8 with TRBJ2-7, with D maybe TRBD1 (7 bases). CDR1 is SGHTS and CDR2 is YDEGEE in the germline V gene. This CDR3 is 18 amino acids long. V lost 4 bases and J lost 7, with 30 bases in between. The chain's CDR3 is CASSNRQGLGRGNEEQYF. The CDR3 nucleotides are TGTGCCAGCAGCAATCGACAGGGCCTCGGGCGGGGTAATGAGGAGCAGTACTTC.

The chain employs TRBV5-1 and TRBJ2-5; 7 positions match TRBD1. The germline V gene has CDR1 SGHRS and CDR2 YFSETQ. After removal of 0 bases from V and 2 bases from J, the junction contained 4 bases not matched to a gene. The CDR3 totals 15 residues. CDR3 bases: TGCGCCAGCAGCTTGGGGGACAGCAAACAAGAGACCCAGTACTTC. It specifies CASSLGDSKQETQYF.